This TCR beta chain originates from a study of T-cell memory formation after mild COVID-19. The CDR3 has 13 amino acids. The germline CDR1 and CDR2 sequences are MNHEY and SVGAGI. Trimming took off 6 bases at V and 4 bases at J, with 12 bases between the two ends. Study-wide results and caveats: Second-wave clones with a day 37 peak had unconfirmed SARS-CoV-2 specificity. Among CD4+ contracting clones, most were CM and EM, and CD8+ ones EMRA.

On this clonotype: The antigen is undetermined.

5'RACE primed from the constant segment yielded TCR alpha and TCR beta cDNA libraries bearing sample barcodes and UMIs. MiXCR, applied by TCRdb to the 5' RACE reads, yields one record per CDR3 protein. The sample records 130,000 to 150,000 distinct CDR3 sequences, roughly 6.3% being singletons. This receptor was taken from an adult woman who had mild COVID-19 (a few samples of this study predate the infection). Cell type and time point are not known. Source material: PBMCs or a T cell subset sorted from them (not recorded which). This chain links TRBV6-5 with TRBJ1-1, with D perhaps matching TRBD1 (6 bases). CDR3 in DNA: TGTGCCAGCAGCAGGCAGGGGACCACTGAAGCTTTCTTT. Its translation: CASSRQGTTEAFF.